This entry concerns a single T cell receptor beta chain. This sample stems from a study of blood T cell repertoires in COVID-19. At the level of the study: Both acute and convalescent COVID-19 samples were obtained from the United States, Italy and Spain.

Sequencing used immunoSEQ multiplex PCR; TCRdb keeps in-frame clones, though not all of them. The repertoire has roughly 240,000 clones, approximately 85% of them found once; the top ten carry approximately 6%. The CDR3 contains 12 residues. The V gene end was trimmed by 5 bases and the J gene end by 10 bases; junction bases not matched to a gene: 7. Looked up from germline, CDR1 is MDHEN and CDR2 is SYDVKM. The chain combines TRBV28 with TRBJ1-1; 7 bases are a match to TRBD1. The clonotype was recovered from a woman of 80 years or more with COVID-19, enrolled during active disease. The sequencing input was peripheral blood. CDR3 sequence: CASSPSTGRAFF. DNA for the CDR3: TGTGCCAGCAGTCCTTCGACAGGGAGAGCTTTCTTT.